The 25 T cell receptor beta chains below were found in one sample sequenced in a study of blood T cells in healthy people across ages. The authors ran a second PCR of 7 to 11 cycles using a sample-barcoded 5' primer and a J-beta primer mix. MiXCR, run by TCRdb on the 5' RACE reads, gives a single entry per CDR3 protein. The sample holds some 1.5 million distinct CDR3 sequences, about 42% seen once. The sample was blood. Every receptor here comes from a woman aged 18-29 years in good health.

This clonotype was seen more than once but under ten times. DNA of the CDR3: TGTGCCAGCAGTCTCGACAGGTCCAACTACAATGAGCAGTTCTTC. Its protein is CASSLDRSNYNEQFF. V is TRBV27 and J is TRBJ2-1; TRBD1 might be the D (6 bases). Germline CDR1 MNHEY, CDR2 SMNVEV (reference sequence). The CDR3 spans 15 residues. Trimming cost V 5 bases and J 3 bases, with 14 bases left between them.

This chain joins TRBV20-1 and TRBJ2-1, with TRBD2 identical over 8 bases. The germline gives CDR1 DFQATT, CDR2 SNEGSKA (reference sequence). The V segment lost 3 bases and the J segment 9 bases; nucleotides outside the gene matches: 28. The CDR3 is 20 amino acids. CDR3 coding DNA: TGCAGTGCTAGCTCGATAGCGGGATTGTCCCTCACAATATCCTTTGGTGAGCAGTTCTTC. Translation gives CSASSIAGLSLTISFGEQFF.

The CDR3 loop is CSASPRDEQYF. The DNA of the CDR3 is TGCAGTGCTAGCCCCAGGGACGAGCAGTACTTC. This chain links TRBV20-1 with TRBJ2-4, with D perhaps matching TRBD1 (5 bases). Judging by the DNA end, TRBJ2-7 fits better; the J call may be wrong. The length of the CDR3 is 11 residues. Germline-derived CDR1 and CDR2 are DFQATT and SNEGSKA (reference sequence).

Of note for this clonotype: Relative to the germline gene, one junction end is altered; a read error may explain this. This sequence joins TRBV12-3 or TRBV12-4 and TRBJ1-2, with D possibly being TRBD1 (6 bases). This CDR3 region has 15 residues. CDR3 protein: CARSSPRRSGDGYTF. CDR3 in DNA: TGTGCCCGCAGTTCCCCGCGCCGTTCAGGGGATGGCTACACCTTC.

The V call is TRBV6-5, the J call TRBJ1-2, with TRBD1 matching over 9 bases. This CDR3 comprises 15 residues. Trimming took 9 bases from V and 7 from J; bases not matched to a gene: 15. Germline V gene data show CDR1 as MNHEY and CDR2 as SVGAGI. The CDR3 coding sequence is TGTGCCAGTGGGACAGGGTTTTCTACCCACTGTGGCTACACCTTC. Its protein is CASGTGFSTHCGYTF.

The chain has TRBV10-3 and TRBJ2-1; 7 bases align to TRBD2. Germline V gene sequence: CDR1 ENHRY, CDR2 SYGVKD. Germline trimming cut 6 bases from V and 13 bases from J; bases unmatched to any gene: 15. The CDR3 covers 14 residues. CDR3 sequence (DNA): TGTGCCATCAGAGCGGGACCGAACCGGGGGACCCAGTTCTTC. Its protein is CAIRAGPNRGTQFF.

To note about this clonotype: A junction boundary mismatches the germline segment, possibly from a read error. This sequence joins TRBV3-1 and TRBJ1-3; no clear D gene. Germline lookup yields CDR1 LGHDT and CDR2 YNNKEL (reference sequence). The CDR3 covers 15 residues. The CDR3 reads CASSPDQVSGDTIYF. The CDR3 DNA reads as TGTGCCAGCAGCCCCGACCAAGTTTCTGGAGACACCATATATTTT.

V usage is TRBV20-1 and J usage is TRBJ2-5, with 7 bases lining up with TRBD2. V shed 2 bases, J shed 5 bases, and the junction held 8 bases outside the gene matches. This CDR3 contains 14 residues. The germline CDR1 and CDR2 sequences are DFQATT and SNEGSKA (reference sequence). The CDR3 sequence is CSARSGKKGETQYF. In DNA form, the CDR3 reads TGCAGTGCTAGAAGCGGGAAAAAAGGGGAGACCCAGTACTTC.

A note on this clonotype: A read error may account for a junction end that differs from germline. The chain uses TRBV9 and TRBJ2-7, with no clear D. The CDR3 is made up of 14 amino acids. The germline gives CDR1 SGDLS, CDR2 YYNGEE. The CDR3 DNA is TGTGCCGGCAGCCCCAATAGAGGAGCCTACGAGCAGTACTTC. Translating it yields CAGSPNRGAYEQYF.

This clonotype came up a few times. V and J are TRBV7-2 and TRBJ2-5; D tentatively reads TRBD1 or TRBD2 (5 bases each). The CDR3 has 13 residues. Germline lookup yields CDR1 SGHTA and CDR2 FQGNSA. The CDR3 nucleotides are TGTGTTTCGACCGGGACCCGCCAAGAGACCCAGTACTTC. Translation gives CVSTGTRQETQYF.

The CDR3 nucleotides read TGTGCCAGCAGCTTAACTATGGAAAACATTCAGTACTTC. Protein sequence: CASSLTMENIQYF. V and J are TRBV7-9 and TRBJ2-4; D unresolved. This CDR3 spans 13 amino acids. Trimming removed 2 bases at V and 5 bases at J, with 7 bases between. Germline lookup yields CDR1 SEHNR and CDR2 FQNEAQ (reference sequence).

A note on this clonotype: The junction departs from germline at one end; a sequencing error may be responsible. This rearrangement joins TRBV27 to TRBJ1-1; TRBD1 is a possible D gene (6 bases). CDR1 MNHEY and CDR2 SMNVEV come from the germline V gene (reference sequence). This CDR3 region has 12 residues. DNA of the CDR3: TGTACCAGCAGTTTAGGGGGGGGTGAAGCTTTCTTT. It codes for CTSSLGGGEAFF.

This sequence joins TRBV20-1 and TRBJ2-7; 11 nucleotides line up with TRBD1. The CDR3 sequence is 15 residues long. Looked up from germline, CDR1 is DFQATT and CDR2 is SNEGSKA (reference sequence). The V segment lost 1 base and the J segment 1 base; nucleotides outside the gene matches: 3. The CDR3 protein is CSARGGQGGSYEQYF. The CDR3, as DNA: TGCAGTGCTAGAGGGGGACAGGGGGGATCCTACGAGCAGTACTTC.

This clonotype has just a few counts. CDR3 in amino acids: CASSNPGQGDNEQFF. CDR3 bases: TGTGCCAGCAGTAATCCGGGACAGGGAGATAATGAGCAGTTCTTC. This chain joins TRBV25-1 and TRBJ2-1, with TRBD1 matching 9 bases. The CDR3 is made up of 15 amino acids. Trimming took 5 bases from V and 7 from J; bases not matched to a gene: 9. Germline CDR1 and CDR2: MGHDK and SYGVNS. Combining the CDR3 with reference TRBV25-1 and TRBJ2-1 gives the whole variable domain EADIYQTPRYLVIGTGKKITLECSQTMGHDKMYWYQQDPGMELHLIHYSYGVNSTEKGDLSSESTVSRIRTEHFPLTLESARPSHTSQYLCASSNPGQGDNEQFFGPGTRLTVL.

This chain uses TRBV28 with TRBJ2-5; 7 nucleotides line up with TRBD1. The CDR3 consists of 12 residues. Germline trimming cut 7 bases from V and 13 bases from J; bases unmatched to any gene: 12. Germline V lookup: CDR1 MDHEN, CDR2 SYDVKM. The CDR3 nucleotides read TGTGCCAGCACCGCTGACAGGGACGAGCGGTACTTC. This codes for CASTADRDERYF. The variable domain in full, with the rest retrieved from reference TRBV28 and TRBJ2-5, is DVKVTQSSRYLVKRTGEKVFLECVQDMDHENMFWYRQDPGLGLRLIYFSYDVKMKEKGDIPEGYSVSREKKERFSLILESASTNQTSMYLCASTADRDERYFGPGTRLLVL.

The rearrangement uses TRBV20-1 and TRBJ2-3; possible D gene TRBD2, 5 bases. The CDR3 extends over 15 amino acids. Trimming cost V 3 bases and J 2 bases, with 15 bases left between them. CDR1 is DFQATT and CDR2 is SNEGSKA in the germline V gene (reference sequence). CDR3 in amino acids: CSARDRLEVTDTQYF. For the CDR3, the DNA is TGCAGTGCTAGGGATCGTCTGGAGGTCACAGATACGCAGTATTTT.

Turning to this clonotype: A much larger clone differs by one base, so this may be a read error. The chain recombines TRBV29-1 with TRBJ2-1, with 7 bases identical to TRBD2. Looked up from germline, CDR1 is SQVTM and CDR2 is ANQGSEA. V was pared by 2 bases and J by 8 bases, with 6 bases of the junction left unmatched. The CDR3 is made up of 13 amino acids. The chain's CDR3 is CSVEPSGDHEQFF. The CDR3 coding sequence is TGCAGCGTTGAACCAAGCGGGGATCATGAGCAGTTCTTC.

V usage is TRBV20-1 and J usage is TRBJ2-1, with TRBD2 matching over 12 bases. Germline assignment: CDR1 DFQATT and CDR2 SNEGSKA (reference sequence). The CDR3 totals 15 residues. V was pared by 5 bases and J by 2 bases, with 4 bases of the junction left unmatched. In nucleotides, the CDR3 is TGCAGTGCTTCCGGACTAGCGGGGCCCTACAATGAGCAGTTCTTC. Its translation is CSASGLAGPYNEQFF.

This clonotype appeared a few times. The chain couples TRBV27 to TRBJ1-2; D ambiguous. The CDR3 totals 14 residues. Germline CDR1 and CDR2: MNHEY and SMNVEV (reference sequence). V was shortened by 5 bases and J by 3 bases, with 13 bases between the two germline ends. For the CDR3, the DNA is TGTGCCAGCAGTCCGATCGGAGGGTACTATGGCTACACCTTC. This sequence encodes CASSPIGGYYGYTF.

The DNA for the CDR3 is TGTGCCAGCAGCCGGGACAGGGGTGTCGGGGAGCTGTTTTTT. Encoded protein: CASSRDRGVGELFF. This chain links TRBV12-3 or TRBV12-4 with TRBJ2-2, with 10 bases matching TRBD1. The CDR3 totals 14 residues. The junction had 5 bases not matched to a gene; V was cut back by 6 bases and J by 7 bases.

Ten or more counts support this clonotype. The chain employs TRBV20-1 and TRBJ2-1, with TRBD2 matching over 12 bases. The CDR3 length is 19 residues. The trim removed 2 bases at V and 3 bases at J, leaving 14 bases unmatched. Germline V gene lookup returns CDR1 DFQATT and CDR2 SNEGSKA (reference sequence). In DNA form, the CDR3 reads TGCAGTGCTAGAACTAGGACTAGCGGGATAGGTTACGGCTACAATGAGCAGTTCTTC. Translated, it gives CSARTRTSGIGYGYNEQFF.

This clonotype appeared a few times. V gene TRBV7-8 combines with J gene TRBJ2-3, with 9 bases fitting TRBD1. In germline, CDR1 is SGHVS, CDR2 FQNEAQ. This CDR3 has 15 amino acids. The ends lost 5 bases at V and 5 bases at J; junction bases unmatched: 8. CDR3 sequence: CASSTWDREGDTQYF. As DNA, the CDR3 is TGTGCCAGCAGCACATGGGACAGGGAGGGAGATACGCAGTATTTT. The whole variable domain, remainder taken from reference TRBV7-8 and TRBJ2-3, is GAGVSQSPRYKVAKRGQDVALRCDPISGHVSLFWYQQALGQGPEFLTYFQNEAQLDKSGLPSDRFFAERPEGSVSTLKIQRTQQEDSAVYLCASSTWDREGDTQYFGPGTRLTVL.

The chain recombines TRBV27 with TRBJ2-1; a possible D gene is TRBD2 (6 bases). Looked up from germline, CDR1 is MNHEY and CDR2 is SMNVEV (reference sequence). V lost 6 bases and J 3 bases, leaving 15 bases between the germline ends. The CDR3 sequence is 15 residues long. This CDR3 reads CASSVESSGYNEQFF. The DNA for the CDR3 is TGTGCCAGCAGCGTCGAGAGTAGCGGCTACAATGAGCAGTTCTTC.

This clonotype is a singleton in its sample. The chain employs TRBV27 and TRBJ2-7; 7 bases fit TRBD1. Germline V gives CDR1 MNHEY, CDR2 SMNVEV (reference sequence). The CDR3 length is 12 residues. With 8 bases clipped from V and 7 bases from J, the junction kept 8 bases outside the gene matches. The CDR3 sequence: CASCRQGDEQYF. CDR3 DNA sequence: TGTGCCAGCTGCAGACAGGGCGATGAGCAGTACTTC.

V usage is TRBV20-1 and J usage is TRBJ2-2, with 14 bases lining up with TRBD2. The V gene's germline CDR1 is DFQATT and CDR2 SNEGSKA (reference sequence). This CDR3 spans 17 amino acids. The CDR3 loop reads CSLSSGLAGASTGELFF. Here the CDR3 DNA reads TGCAGCCTTTCATCGGGACTAGCGGGAGCATCCACCGGGGAGCTGTTTTTT.